This T cell receptor (beta chain) comes out of a study of cytomegalovirus exposure and HLA in healthy donors. Study overall: The roughly 110 validation repertoires matched the 500 to 750 first-cohort repertoires in platform, a later analysis reported.

As regards this clone: Its antigen remains unidentified.

Study-level points and caveats: Reports indicated that the classifier achieved high specificity and sensitivity in diagnosing cytomegalovirus status. The authors listed around 150 TCR beta chains as cytomegalovirus-associated.

Here immunoSEQ multiplex PCR was the method, and the copy in TCRdb shows in-frame clones only, minus some. The repertoire includes roughly 200,000 clones, around 80% of them detected once, and around 1.3% sits in the top ten. The receptor comes from a woman in her 30s in good health and CMV-seronegative. Sequencing was done on a sample of PBMCs.

The CDR3 reads CASRLRGGYEQYF. The CDR3 region has the DNA TGTGCCAGCAGACTCCGCGGCGGCTACGAGCAGTACTTC. The chain employs TRBV27 and TRBJ2-7; D is undetermined. Germline V CDR1 and CDR2: MNHEY, SMNVEV (reference sequence). The V and J ends lost 6 bases and 3 bases respectively, with 12 bases between them. This CDR3 is built from 13 residues.